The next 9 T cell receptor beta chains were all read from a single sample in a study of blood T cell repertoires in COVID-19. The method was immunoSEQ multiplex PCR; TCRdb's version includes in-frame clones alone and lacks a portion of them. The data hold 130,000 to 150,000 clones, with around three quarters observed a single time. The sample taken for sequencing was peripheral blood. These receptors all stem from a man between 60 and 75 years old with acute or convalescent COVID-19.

CDR3: CASLPGQGYSPLHF. The CDR3 region has the DNA TGTGCCAGCCTACCGGGACAGGGGTATTCACCCCTCCACTTT. This sequence joins TRBV5-6 and TRBJ1-6; TRBD1 aligns across 10 bases. Germline assignment: CDR1 SGHDT and CDR2 YYEEEE. CDR3 size: 14 residues. With 7 bases clipped from V and 8 bases from J, the junction kept 6 bases outside the gene matches.

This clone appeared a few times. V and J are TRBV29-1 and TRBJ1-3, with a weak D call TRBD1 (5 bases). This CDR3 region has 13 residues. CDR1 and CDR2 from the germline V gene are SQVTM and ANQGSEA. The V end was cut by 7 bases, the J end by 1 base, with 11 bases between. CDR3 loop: CSGRGSSGNTIYF. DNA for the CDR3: TGCAGCGGACGGGGGTCTTCTGGAAACACCATATATTTT.

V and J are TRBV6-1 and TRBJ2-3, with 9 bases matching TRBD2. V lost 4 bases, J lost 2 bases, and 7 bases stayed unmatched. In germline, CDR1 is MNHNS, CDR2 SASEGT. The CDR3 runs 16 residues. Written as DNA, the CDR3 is TGTGCCAGCAGTGTCAGTAGCGGGAGTCCCACAGATACGCAGTATTTT. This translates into CASSVSSGSPTDTQYF.

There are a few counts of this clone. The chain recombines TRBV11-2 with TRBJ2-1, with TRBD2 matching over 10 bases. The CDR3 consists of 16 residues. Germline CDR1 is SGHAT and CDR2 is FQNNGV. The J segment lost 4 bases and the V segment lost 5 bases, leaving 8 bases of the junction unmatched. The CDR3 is CASSKLGSGGYNEQFF. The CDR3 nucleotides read TGTGCCAGCAGCAAGTTGGGTAGCGGGGGGTACAATGAGCAGTTCTTC.

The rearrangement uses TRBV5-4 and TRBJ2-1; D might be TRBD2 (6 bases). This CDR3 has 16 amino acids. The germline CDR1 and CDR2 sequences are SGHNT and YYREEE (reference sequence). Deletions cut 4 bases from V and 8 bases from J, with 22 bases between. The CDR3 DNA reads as TGTGCCAGCAGCCAATCGCGGGGTACCGGTGGCGATGAGCAGTTCTTC. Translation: CASSQSRGTGGDEQFF.

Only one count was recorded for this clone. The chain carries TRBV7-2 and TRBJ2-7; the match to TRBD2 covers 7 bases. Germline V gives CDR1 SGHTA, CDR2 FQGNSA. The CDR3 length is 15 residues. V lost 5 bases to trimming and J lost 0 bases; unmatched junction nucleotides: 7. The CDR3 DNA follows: TGTGCCAGCAGCGTCGGTAGCGGGTCCTCCTACGAGCAGTACTTC. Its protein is CASSVGSGSSYEQYF. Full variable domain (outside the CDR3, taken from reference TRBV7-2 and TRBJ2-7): GAGVSQSPSNKVTEKGKDVELRCDPISGHTALYWYRQSLGQGLEFLIYFQGNSAPDKSGLPSDRFSAERTGGSVSTLTIQRTQQEDSAVYLCASSVGSGSSYEQYFGPGTRLTVT.

In nucleotides, the CDR3 is TGTGCCAGCAGCTTAGAGGGAGGTTGGGAGACCCAGTACTTC. It translates to CASSLEGGWETQYF. The chain carries TRBV7-2 and TRBJ2-5, with D tentatively TRBD2 (6 bases). The CDR3 sequence is 14 residues long. The ends were cut back, 1 base at V and 5 bases at J, with 11 bases in the middle. Germline values: CDR1 SGHTA, CDR2 FQGNSA.

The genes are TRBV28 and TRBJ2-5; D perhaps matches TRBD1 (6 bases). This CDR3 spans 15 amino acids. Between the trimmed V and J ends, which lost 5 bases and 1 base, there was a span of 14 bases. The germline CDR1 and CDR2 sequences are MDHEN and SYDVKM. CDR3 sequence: CASSLQGTAQETQYF. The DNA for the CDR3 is TGTGCCAGCAGTCTGCAGGGGACGGCCCAAGAGACCCAGTACTTC. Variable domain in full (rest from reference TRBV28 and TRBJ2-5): DVKVTQSSRYLVKRTGEKVFLECVQDMDHENMFWYRQDPGLGLRLIYFSYDVKMKEKGDIPEGYSVSREKKERFSLILESASTNQTSMYLCASSLQGTAQETQYFGPGTRLLVL.

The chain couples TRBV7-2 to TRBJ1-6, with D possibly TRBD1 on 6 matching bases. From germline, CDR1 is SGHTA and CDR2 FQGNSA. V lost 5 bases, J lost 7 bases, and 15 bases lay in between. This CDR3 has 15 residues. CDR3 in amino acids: CASSQGGAPNSPLHF. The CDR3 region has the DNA TGTGCCAGCAGCCAAGGGGGGGCGCCGAATTCACCCCTCCACTTT.